This T cell receptor (beta chain) was sequenced in a study of T cell responses to AZD1222 COVID-19 vaccine. Regarding the study as a whole: Baseline seropositives among AZD1222 recipients totaled only five or six. Nearly half of spike-specific TCRs reportedly target variant regions that are unmutated in the B.1.351 and B.1.1.7 variants. Possibly, clonal diversity was underestimated; donors were largely white British and included more females.

Concerning this clone: What it recognizes is unknown.

Here immunoSEQ multiplex PCR was the method, and the copy in TCRdb shows in-frame clones only, minus some. The sample carries some 150,000 clones, roughly 91% recorded once. This CDR3 has 14 amino acids. CDR1 SGHRS and CDR2 YFSETQ come from the germline V gene. Trimming removed 3 bases from V and 7 bases from J; junction bases left unmatched: 3. The material sequenced was peripheral blood, taken 28 days after the second AZD1222 dose. The V gene is TRBV5-1, the J gene TRBJ1-6; 8 nucleotides agree with TRBD1. The clonotype comes from an adult who received the AZD1222 COVID-19 vaccine. The CDR3 spells CASSSRTGNSPLHF. DNA for the CDR3: TGCGCCAGCAGCTCAAGGACAGGGAATTCACCCCTCCACTTT.